This TCR beta chain was sequenced during a study of blood T cell repertoires in COVID-19. Study-level background: The study drew acute and convalescent COVID-19 samples from the United States, Italy and Spain. PBMCs, B-cell-depleted T cells, or T cells provided the cDNA or gDNA that made up the material.

The CDR3 has 13 amino acids. V dropped 8 bases and J dropped 0 bases, with 8 bases sitting between them. The germline V gene has CDR1 MNHEY and CDR2 SVGAGI. Source study methods: Estimates of nucleated cell counts were drawn from the amplification of reference gene primers. The repertoire was sequenced with immunoSEQ multiplex PCR; TCRdb's copy has only in-frame clones and lacks some. V, J and clone size reflect that table, while D and trimming were determined from the DNA. The table includes roughly 68,000 clones, around 82% detected once. The rearrangement joins TRBV6-5 to TRBJ2-4, with D perhaps matching TRBD1 (6 bases). The receptor was isolated from a man of 80 years or more with active COVID-19. Sequencing input: peripheral blood. The chain's CDR3 is CASEGVAKNIQYF. The CDR3 DNA is TGTGCCAGCGAGGGGGTAGCCAAAAACATTCAGTACTTC.